The 27 T cell receptor beta chains presented below share a single source sample, sequenced in a study of blood T cell repertoires in COVID-19 (dated by TCRdb to about 2020). The library was made by the immunoSEQ multiplex PCR assay. The source is immuneACCESS, and TCRdb retained only in-frame sequences with V and J called. Part of the clones is not carried over; for the studies checked, unresolved V genes explain less than half of this, and the remainder is unexplained. Across this sample there are roughly 130,000 clones, with just under 85% seen only once. In total, the top ten clones hold around 10% of the sample. Sequences were obtained from PBMCs or T cells enriched from blood (not recorded which). These receptors originate from a man aged 50 or older who had recovered from COVID-19.

This clone was observed a few times. The chain recombines TRBV5-1 with TRBJ1-2; 9 bases map to TRBD1. Germline values: CDR1 SGHRS, CDR2 YFSETQ. The CDR3 has 19 residues. Trimming cost V 1 base and J 7 bases; bases outside gene matches: 20. CDR3 in DNA: TGCGCCAGCAGCTTGTCGGGACAGGGCATCGGAGGGGTTCGGAGTGGCTACACCTTC. Encoded protein: CASSLSGQGIGGVRSGYTF.

The rearrangement uses TRBV5-4 and TRBJ1-1; unclear D gene. The CDR3 has 14 residues. CDR1 and CDR2 from the germline V gene are SGHNT and YYREEE (reference sequence). The ends were cut back, 4 bases at V and 5 bases at J, with 15 bases in the middle. CDR3 protein: CASSHDGRDTEAFF. For the CDR3, the DNA is TGTGCCAGCAGCCATGACGGACGGGATACTGAAGCTTTCTTT.

This chain uses TRBV10-3 with TRBJ2-3; tentative D call: TRBD1 (5 bases). The CDR3 is 14 residues long. The ends were cut back, 6 bases at V and 2 bases at J, with 12 bases in the middle. The germline V gene encodes CDR1 ENHRY and CDR2 SYGVKD. In DNA form, the CDR3 reads TGTGCCATCAGACCGACAGAAAACACAGATACGCAGTATTTT. Translated, it gives CAIRPTENTDTQYF.

The rearrangement uses TRBV5-1 and TRBJ1-1, with 8 bases fitting TRBD1. CDR1 and CDR2 from the germline V gene are SGHRS and YFSETQ. The CDR3 contains 14 residues. V was pared by 3 bases and J by 6 bases, with 7 bases of the junction left unmatched. The CDR3 reads CASSWGQVLSEAFF. CDR3 nucleotide sequence: TGCGCCAGCAGCTGGGGACAGGTTTTGTCTGAAGCTTTCTTT.

V gene TRBV7-2 combines with J gene TRBJ1-3, with TRBD1 matching 11 bases. V trimming: 5 bases; J trimming: 2 bases; junction bases outside the gene matches: 11. CDR1 and CDR2 (germline): SGHTA, FQGNSA. The CDR3 sequence is 18 residues long. The CDR3 region is CASSPGQGAGSAGNTIYF. As DNA, the CDR3 is TGTGCCAGCAGCCCCGGACAGGGGGCAGGTAGTGCTGGAAACACCATATATTTT.

This clone was found once. The genes are TRBV27 and TRBJ1-3, with 7 positions matching TRBD1. The junction had 5 bases not matched to a gene; V was cut back by 6 bases and J by 0 bases. Looked up from germline, CDR1 is MNHEY and CDR2 is SMNVEV (reference sequence). The CDR3 is 15 amino acids. CDR3 residues: CASRGTVSSGNTIYF. The DNA for the CDR3 is TGTGCCAGCAGAGGGACAGTTTCCTCTGGAAACACCATATATTTT.

V and J are TRBV30 and TRBJ1-5; 7 positions agree with TRBD1. J gave up 2 bases and V 5 bases, and 6 bases lay outside the gene matches. The CDR3 runs to 14 residues. Germline loops: CDR1 GTSNPN, CDR2 SVGIG (reference sequence). The CDR3 loop reads CAWSTGQGNQPQHF. The CDR3 DNA reads TGTGCCTGGTCGACAGGGCAGGGCAATCAGCCCCAGCATTTT.

The rearrangement uses TRBV19 and TRBJ1-2, with D tentatively TRBD1 (5 bases). CDR3 length: 10 amino acids. From germline, CDR1 is LNHDA and CDR2 SQIVND (reference sequence). Trimming stripped 8 bases from V and 4 bases from J, with 5 bases between. The CDR3 DNA follows: TGTGCCAGTCAGGGCTATGGCTACACCTTC. Translating gives CASQGYGYTF.

This clone was observed once. The rearrangement links TRBV4-1 to TRBJ1-2, with D possibly TRBD1 on 5 matching bases. Trimming pared 0 bases from V and 8 bases from J, leaving 16 bases between. Per germline, CDR1 MGHRA and CDR2 YSYEKL. The CDR3 is made up of 15 amino acids. Written as DNA, the CDR3 is TGCGCCAGCAGCCAAGAGCTCTTGGGGGGGTCCGGCTACACCTTC. Its protein is CASSQELLGGSGYTF.

The V gene is TRBV6-5, the J gene TRBJ2-7, with a tentative D call TRBD2 (6 bases). CDR1 is MNHEY, CDR2 SVGAGI, per germline. The CDR3 totals 14 residues. V was trimmed by 4 bases and J by 2 bases, leaving 12 bases between them. The DNA for the CDR3 is TGTGCCAGCAGTTTGGGACTGGGAACCTACGAGCAGTACTTC. It specifies CASSLGLGTYEQYF.

The genes are TRBV6-5 and TRBJ2-2, with 9 bases that match TRBD1. Germline values: CDR1 MNHEY, CDR2 SVGAGI. V trimming: 2 bases; J trimming: 5 bases; junction bases outside the gene matches: 6. This CDR3 spans 16 amino acids. CDR3: CASSYNRGRFTGELFF. CDR3 bases: TGTGCCAGCAGTTACAACAGGGGGCGTTTTACCGGGGAGCTGTTTTTT.

This clone was observed once. The chain joins TRBV7-8 to TRBJ1-2; 7 bases agree with TRBD1. The germline V gene encodes CDR1 SGHVS and CDR2 FQNEAQ. J lost 7 bases, V lost 4 bases, and 18 bases had no gene match. The CDR3 length is 17 residues. CDR3 amino acids: CASSSTSPQGIPSGYTF. The CDR3 DNA reads TGTGCCAGCAGCTCCACTAGTCCACAGGGGATTCCTTCTGGCTACACCTTC.

The V call is TRBV13, the J call TRBJ2-7; TRBD1 matches 9 bases. This CDR3 has 14 amino acids. Germline assignment: CDR1 PRHDT and CDR2 FYEKMQ (reference sequence). With 4 bases clipped from V and 5 bases from J, the junction kept 6 bases outside the gene matches. CDR3 amino acids: CASSSDRGAHEQYF. The CDR3 DNA sequence: TGTGCCAGCAGCTCGGACAGGGGAGCCCACGAGCAGTACTTC.

This chain uses TRBV4-1 with TRBJ1-1; TRBD1 is a possible D gene (5 bases). Germline V gene lookup returns CDR1 MGHRA and CDR2 YSYEKL. The CDR3 has 12 residues. Trimming stripped 3 bases from V and 3 bases from J, with 5 bases between. The CDR3 sequence: CASSQGHTEAFF. In nucleotides, the CDR3 is TGCGCCAGCAGCCAGGGGCACACTGAAGCTTTCTTT.

V usage is TRBV6-5 and J usage is TRBJ1-1, with 8 bases that match TRBD1. CDR3 length: 14 amino acids. Germline V CDR1 and CDR2: MNHEY, SVGAGI. Losses at the gene ends were 6 bases for V and 1 base for J; bases not matched to a gene: 4. The CDR3 region is CASSYRGGNTEAFF. DNA of the CDR3: TGTGCCAGCAGCTACAGGGGGGGGAACACTGAAGCTTTCTTT.

CDR3 sequence reads: CAWSPGTGVSYGYTF. The CDR3 DNA sequence: TGTGCCTGGAGTCCCGGGACAGGGGTCTCCTATGGCTACACCTTC. V gene TRBV30 combines with J gene TRBJ1-2; TRBD1 matches 10 bases. CDR1 and CDR2 (germline): GTSNPN, SVGIG (reference sequence). V was pared by 2 bases and J by 4 bases, with 7 bases of the junction left unmatched. This CDR3 has 15 residues.

The J gene is TRBJ1-1, the V gene TRBV6-5; D remains unclear. Germline-derived CDR1 and CDR2 are MNHEY and SVGAGI. CDR3 size: 13 residues. Trimming pared 2 bases from V and 5 bases from J, leaving 9 bases between. In DNA, the CDR3 is TGTGCCAGCAGTTACAACTCGCCGACTGAAGCTTTCTTT. Translating gives CASSYNSPTEAFF.

The rearrangement links TRBV7-2 to TRBJ1-1; TRBD1 agrees at 9 bases. This CDR3 is built from 15 residues. V was clipped by 4 bases and J by 7 bases; unmatched bases: 10. The germline V gene encodes CDR1 SGHTA and CDR2 FQGNSA. The CDR3 DNA sequence: TGTGCCAGCAGCTCCATGGGACAGGGAGCCTATGAAGCTTTCTTT. Translation: CASSSMGQGAYEAFF.

This clone was seen a handful of times. V is TRBV15 and J is TRBJ2-3; TRBD2 is a possible D gene (6 bases). The CDR3 consists of 15 residues. Germline assignment: CDR1 LNHNV and CDR2 YYDKDF (reference sequence). V lost 3 bases and J lost 2, with 12 bases in between. Here the CDR3 DNA reads TGTGCCACCAGCAGCGGAAGGGAGGCCACAGATACGCAGTATTTT. Translated, it gives CATSSGREATDTQYF.

This clone has only one observation. V gene TRBV4-3 combines with J gene TRBJ1-4, with 7 bases fitting TRBD1. Germline CDR1 is LGHNA and CDR2 is YSLEER. This CDR3 is 17 amino acids long. With 0 bases clipped from V and 8 bases from J, the junction kept 12 bases outside the gene matches. As DNA, the CDR3 is TGCGCCAGCAGCCAAGAAGTATCCGACAGGGTCTTGGAAAAACTGTTTTTT. It yields the protein CASSQEVSDRVLEKLFF.

The rearrangement links TRBV29-1 to TRBJ2-7, with 12 bases aligning to TRBD1. Trimming at V came to 7 bases and at J to 4 bases, leaving 5 bases not matched to a gene. Germline lookup yields CDR1 SQVTM and CDR2 ANQGSEA. The CDR3 totals 13 residues. CDR3 bases: TGCAGCGGGGGACAGGGGGCCCTTTACGAGCAGTACTTC. Protein: CSGGQGALYEQYF.

The J gene is TRBJ1-1, the V gene TRBV28, with a weak D call TRBD1 (6 bases). The V gene's germline CDR1 is MDHEN and CDR2 SYDVKM. V was shortened by 2 bases and J by 7 bases, with 14 bases between the two germline ends. This CDR3 has 14 amino acids. The CDR3 spells CASSLAGQSLEAFF. For the CDR3, the DNA is TGTGCCAGCAGTTTAGCCGGACAGTCCCTTGAAGCTTTCTTT.

The chain recombines TRBV7-9 with TRBJ2-3; D might be TRBD1 (6 bases). This CDR3 comprises 16 residues. The germline V and J ends were trimmed by 0 bases and 0 bases, with 10 bases remaining between them. The germline V gene encodes CDR1 SEHNR and CDR2 FQNEAQ (reference sequence). The CDR3 protein is CASSLAGRGSTDTQYF. DNA of the CDR3: TGTGCCAGCAGCTTAGCTGGCAGGGGAAGCACAGATACGCAGTATTTT.

The chain couples TRBV5-1 to TRBJ1-2, with TRBD1 matching 8 bases. This CDR3 is built from 13 residues. Per the germline V gene, CDR1 is SGHRS and CDR2 is YFSETQ. V shed 1 base, J shed 8 bases, and the junction held 4 bases outside the gene matches. CDR3 sequence: CASSLRSGGGYTF. Written as DNA, the CDR3 is TGCGCCAGCAGCTTGCGGTCAGGGGGCGGCTACACCTTC.

This clone was recorded a few times. This chain joins TRBV19 and TRBJ2-2; 8 bases fit TRBD1. Germline V gene data show CDR1 as LNHDA and CDR2 as SQIVND (reference sequence). The CDR3 totals 16 residues. V lost 5 bases and J lost 5; bases outside the gene matches: 10. The CDR3 reads CASSPPDRAGTGELFF. The CDR3 region has the DNA TGTGCCAGTAGTCCTCCGGACAGGGCAGGGACCGGGGAGCTGTTTTTT.

The chain has TRBV11-2 and TRBJ2-7, with 7 positions matching TRBD1. The germline V gene has CDR1 SGHAT and CDR2 FQNNGV. The CDR3 totals 14 residues. Unmatched junction bases numbered 7, after V lost 1 base and J lost 7 bases. The CDR3 coding sequence is TGTGCCAGCAGCTTAGTACAGGGGTTGAGGGAGCAGTACTTC. The encoded protein is CASSLVQGLREQYF.

The chain combines TRBV25-1 with TRBJ1-2, with a tentative D call TRBD1 (5 bases). Germline V gives CDR1 MGHDK, CDR2 SYGVNS. V dropped 3 bases and J dropped 2 bases, with 10 bases sitting between them. The CDR3 runs to 14 residues. CDR3 loop: CASSEAGKNYGYTF. The CDR3 DNA is TGTGCCAGCAGTGAGGCAGGGAAAAACTATGGCTACACCTTC.